These 17 T cell receptor beta chains share one sample of origin, sequenced in a study of blood T cell repertoires in COVID-19. This table comes from immunoSEQ multiplex PCR, and its TCRdb copy is limited to in-frame clones, with some not included. The sample has around 140,000 clones, approximately 90% seen once. Sequenced sample: peripheral blood. The receptors were gathered from a man in his 60s with COVID-19, enrolled during active disease.

The chain links TRBV7-2 to TRBJ2-7; 8 bases map to TRBD2. This CDR3 is 14 amino acids long. The trim removed 8 bases at V and 4 bases at J, leaving 10 bases unmatched. Germline CDR1 reads SGHTA; CDR2 reads FQGNSA. The CDR3 protein is CASQQVSGTYEQYF. In DNA, the CDR3 is TGTGCCAGCCAGCAAGTTAGCGGGACTTACGAGCAGTACTTC.

The rearrangement links TRBV30 to TRBJ1-2; 7 nucleotides line up with TRBD1. V lost 0 bases to trimming and J lost 0 bases; unmatched junction nucleotides: 7. Germline V CDR1 and CDR2: GTSNPN, SVGIG (reference sequence). The CDR3 spans 16 residues. CDR3 amino acids: CAWSVLGGPANYGYTF. CDR3 nucleotide sequence: TGTGCCTGGAGTGTACTAGGGGGCCCAGCTAACTATGGCTACACCTTC.

The V call is TRBV10-2, the J call TRBJ1-5, with TRBD1 matching over 7 bases. The CDR3 is 13 amino acids. The J segment lost 7 bases and the V segment lost 5 bases, leaving 5 bases of the junction unmatched. CDR1 and CDR2 from the germline V gene are WSHSY and SAAADI. Here the CDR3 DNA reads TGCGCCAGCAGTTCGACAGGGTACCAGCCCCAGCATTTT. Translation: CASSSTGYQPQHF.

CDR3 amino acids: CASSQEVGGSHGELFF. The CDR3 nucleotides read TGTGCCAGCAGCCAAGAGGTCGGGGGGTCCCACGGGGAGCTGTTTTTT. The chain couples TRBV4-2 to TRBJ2-2; TRBD2 agrees at 7 bases. Germline CDR1 is LGHNA and CDR2 is YNFKEQ. The V gene end was trimmed by 0 bases and the J gene end by 7 bases; junction bases not matched to a gene: 8. The CDR3 runs 16 residues.

The rearrangement links TRBV6-5 to TRBJ1-2; 9 bases are shared with TRBD1. Germline V gives CDR1 MNHEY, CDR2 SVGAGI. The J segment lost 4 bases and the V segment lost 8 bases, leaving 11 bases of the junction unmatched. The CDR3 extends over 15 amino acids. CDR3 in DNA: TGTGCCAGCCGGGACAGGGTAGCGTGGGGCTATGGCTACACCTTC. Residues: CASRDRVAWGYGYTF.

The chain has TRBV5-1 and TRBJ1-1; 8 bases align to TRBD1. Germline lookup yields CDR1 SGHRS and CDR2 YFSETQ. V was pared by 4 bases and J by 4 bases, with 9 bases of the junction left unmatched. The CDR3 sequence is 15 residues long. CDR3 in DNA: TGCGCCAGCAGCCCAACCTCTACAGGGGGCACTGAAGCTTTCTTT. Amino acids: CASSPTSTGGTEAFF.

The chain links TRBV5-6 to TRBJ2-1, with TRBD2 matching over 8 bases. Trimming at V came to 3 bases and at J to 5 bases, leaving 7 bases not matched to a gene. From germline, CDR1 is SGHDT and CDR2 YYEEEE. The CDR3 is made up of 15 amino acids. The CDR3 nucleotides are TGTGCCAGCAGCTGGGGGCGGCGGGGGGACAATGAGCAGTTCTTC. Residues: CASSWGRRGDNEQFF.

The chain combines TRBV5-1 with TRBJ2-7; TRBD1 matches at 7 bases. CDR1 and CDR2 (germline): SGHRS, YFSETQ. This CDR3 has 15 amino acids. The V and J ends lost 4 bases and 0 bases, in that order; junction bases with no gene match: 7. CDR3 nucleotide sequence: TGCGCCAGCAGCCCTGGGGACAGCAGCTCCTACGAGCAGTACTTC. It specifies CASSPGDSSSYEQYF.

V gene TRBV6-6 combines with J gene TRBJ2-7, with TRBD1 identical over 8 bases. Germline V gives CDR1 MNHNY, CDR2 SVGAGI (reference sequence). J lost 3 bases, V lost 5 bases, and 9 bases had no gene match. The CDR3 loop spans 15 amino acids. CDR3 region: CASSHDADRDYEQYF. CDR3 in DNA: TGTGCCAGCAGTCACGACGCGGACAGGGACTACGAGCAGTACTTC.

The gene calls are TRBV6-5 and TRBJ2-5; D perhaps matches TRBD2 (6 bases). Germline CDR1 reads MNHEY; CDR2 reads SVGAGI. V was shortened by 6 bases and J by 1 base, with 12 bases between the two germline ends. The CDR3 spans 14 residues. Here the CDR3 reads CASRRREFQETQYF. CDR3 DNA: TGTGCCAGCAGGCGACGGGAGTTCCAAGAGACCCAGTACTTC.

The J gene is TRBJ1-1, the V gene TRBV12-3 or TRBV12-4; D gene unclear. V lost 6 bases and J 5 bases, leaving 7 bases between the germline ends. The CDR3 has 11 amino acids. CDR3: CASSGRTEAFF. CDR3 coding DNA: TGTGCCAGCAGCGGGAGAACTGAAGCTTTCTTT.

About this clone: The sample contains more than one DNA sequence encoding this CDR3. The rearrangement uses TRBV6-5 and TRBJ1-4; possible D gene TRBD1, 6 bases. Looked up from germline, CDR1 is MNHEY and CDR2 is SVGAGI. V was cut by 5 bases and J by 5 bases, with 9 bases left in between. The CDR3 has 13 amino acids. This CDR3 reads CASSRGQNEKLFF. CDR3 DNA sequence: TGTGCCAGCAGTCGAGGACAGAATGAAAAACTGTTTTTT.

This clone was observed once. The chain is built from TRBV14 and TRBJ2-1, with 12 bases that match TRBD2. With V trimmed by 4 bases and J by 2 bases, 3 bases remained unmatched. The CDR3 length is 16 residues. CDR1 and CDR2 from the germline V gene are SGHDN and FVKESK. The CDR3 DNA reads as TGTGCCAGCAGCCGTACTAGCGGGGGGACCTACAATGAGCAGTTCTTC. Its translation: CASSRTSGGTYNEQFF.

The J gene is TRBJ1-2, the V gene TRBV30; TRBD1 agrees at 7 bases. The junction had 6 bases not matched to a gene; V was cut back by 4 bases and J by 4 bases. The CDR3 length is 13 residues. In germline, CDR1 is GTSNPN, CDR2 SVGIG (reference sequence). The CDR3 DNA reads as TGTGCCTGGAAAAAGCCAGGGGGCTATGGCTACACCTTC. Residues: CAWKKPGGYGYTF.

The rearrangement uses TRBV19 and TRBJ1-6; D ambiguous. In germline, CDR1 is LNHDA, CDR2 SQIVND (reference sequence). The CDR3 has 15 residues. With 3 bases removed from V and 6 bases from J, the gap between germline ends came to 12 bases. This CDR3 reads CASSILAGPNSPLHF. In DNA, the CDR3 is TGTGCCAGTAGTATCTTGGCAGGTCCTAATTCACCCCTCCACTTT. Full variable domain (remainder filled in from reference TRBV19 and TRBJ1-6): DGGITQSPKYLFRKEGQNVTLSCEQNLNHDAMYWYRQDPGQGLRLIYYSQIVNDFQKGDIAEGYSVSREKKESFPLTVTSAQKNPTAFYLCASSILAGPNSPLHFGNGTRLTVT.

This sequence joins TRBV10-3 and TRBJ2-1; D may be TRBD2 (5 bases). The germline CDR1 and CDR2 sequences are ENHRY and SYGVKD. Trimming pared 6 bases from V and 9 bases from J, leaving 15 bases between. This CDR3 is built from 13 residues. The CDR3, as DNA: TGTGCCATCAGCGAGGCGATGGGGAGTGAGCAGTTCTTC. Protein sequence: CAISEAMGSEQFF.

The chain combines TRBV6-6 with TRBJ1-2; TRBD1 matches 8 bases. Germline V gives CDR1 MNHNY, CDR2 SVGAGI (reference sequence). This CDR3 comprises 14 residues. With V trimmed by 0 bases and J by 9 bases, 6 bases remained unmatched. CDR3: CASSYSIGQGRYTF. CDR3 sequence (DNA): TGTGCCAGCAGTTACTCGATAGGACAGGGTCGCTACACCTTC.